This is a list of T cell receptor beta chains from one sample in a study of beta chain features in type 1 diabetes. Libraries were prepared by immunoSEQ multiplex PCR; TCRdb keeps only in-frame clonotypes and omits some of them. This table has 970,000 or so clones, around a sixth appearing once. Sequenced input: naive CD4+ T cells from blood. Receptor source: a woman aged 18 to 35 in good health. Both conserved end residues are part of each CDR3. A D gene is named only where the DNA matches it firmly. Not all rows give a size; the values are once, few, many and, for expanded clones, a class.

J | size | D | V | DNA | CDR3
TRBJ2-2 | NA | NA | TRBV27 | TGTGCCAGCAGTTTATGGGCCTGGGGCAGGGCCAACACCGGGGAGCTGTTTTTT | CASSLWAWGRANTGELFF
TRBJ1-2 | NA | NA | TRBV7-8 | TGTGCCAGCAGCTTTTCTCCCAGGGTCGGCCATGGCTACACCTTC | CASSFSPRVGHGYTF
TRBJ2-7 | NA | NA | TRBV7-2 | TGTGCCAGCAGCCTACTTAGGGAGCGGTCCTACGAGCAGTACTTC | CASSLLRERSYEQYF
TRBJ2-7 | few | NA | TRBV29-1 | TGCAGCGTTGAAGGCACGGCGCCCTACGAGCAGTACTTC | CSVEGTAPYEQYF
TRBJ1-2 | few | TRBD1 | TRBV19 | TGTGCCACCCATCTACGACAGGGTGGTGGCTACACCTTC | CATHLRQGGGYTF
TRBJ2-1 | few | NA | TRBV6-5 | TGTGCCAGCAGTTACTCTCCCGTTAGCTCCTACAATGAGCAGTTCTTC | CASSYSPVSSYNEQFF
TRBJ1-2 | few | NA | TRBV9 | TGTGCCAGCAGCGCTAACTATGGCTACACCTTC | CASSANYGYTF
TRBJ2-3 | NA | NA | TRBV25-1 | TGTGCCAGCAGGGACATCCTCACAGATACGCAGTATTTT | CASRDILTDTQYF
TRBJ2-5 | NA | NA | TRBV14 | TGTGCCAGCAGCCAAGCTAGGGGGAGCCTCGGGTCGACCCAGTACTTC | CASSQARGSLGSTQYF
TRBJ1-4 | NA | NA | TRBV7-9 | TGTGCCAGCAGCTTAGGGTCGAGGATAACTAATGAAAAACTGTTTTTT | CASSLGSRITNEKLFF
TRBJ1-2 | few | NA | TRBV18 | TGTGCCAGCTCACCACCGCAGGGGAACTATGGCTACACCTTC | CASSPPQGNYGYTF
TRBJ1-2 | NA | NA | TRBV7-2 | TGTGCCAGCAGCCCAGACGAGGGAAATGGCTATGGCTACACCTTC | CASSPDEGNGYGYTF